This TCR beta chain was retrieved from a study of siplizumab effects on memory and regulatory T cells. As concerns this clone: Its antigen is currently unknown.

Unmatched junction bases numbered 12, after V lost 7 bases and J lost 10 bases. CDR1 is SNHLY and CDR2 is FYNNEI in the germline V gene. The CDR3 has 14 amino acids. Profiling relied on immunoSEQ multiplex PCR, and the TCRdb table lists in-frame clones only, not all of them. The sample lists approximately 94,000 clones; less than 95% were seen once. General observations from the study: In unstimulated cells, naive T cells appeared more diverse than memory T cells and seemed major alloresponse contributors. Poor capture below about 10^-5 frequency left most alloreactive clones unmapped to unstimulated subsets. A mean of about 72% of mappable alloreactive CD4+ clones were Treg-derived with siplizumab, compared with about 28% in controls.

The sample consisted of non-Treg CD4+ T cells sorted from blood. The V call is TRBV2, the J call TRBJ1-5; TRBD1 matches 8 bases. The receptor was isolated from a human donor in good health. CDR3 DNA sequence: TGTGCCAGCAAATTGACAGGGGCCAGGAGCCCCCAGCATTTT. This codes for CASKLTGARSPQHF.